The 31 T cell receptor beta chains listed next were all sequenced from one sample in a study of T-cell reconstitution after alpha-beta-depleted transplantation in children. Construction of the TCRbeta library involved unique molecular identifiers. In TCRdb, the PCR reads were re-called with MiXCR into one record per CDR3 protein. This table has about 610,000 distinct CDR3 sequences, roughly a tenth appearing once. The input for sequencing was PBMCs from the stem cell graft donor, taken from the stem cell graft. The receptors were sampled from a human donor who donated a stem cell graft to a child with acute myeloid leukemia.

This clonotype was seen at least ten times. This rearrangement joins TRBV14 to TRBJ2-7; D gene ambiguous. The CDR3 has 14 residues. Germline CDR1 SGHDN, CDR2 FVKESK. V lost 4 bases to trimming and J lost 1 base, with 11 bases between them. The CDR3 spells CASSLPGLSYEQYF. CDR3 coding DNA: TGTGCCAGCAGCCTTCCGGGTCTTTCCTACGAGCAGTACTTC.

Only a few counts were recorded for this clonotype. CDR3 loop: CASSPQGPGLSDEQFF. As DNA, the CDR3 is TGTGCCAGCAGCCCCCAGGGGCCGGGACTGTCGGATGAGCAGTTCTTC. V usage is TRBV7-9 and J usage is TRBJ2-1; D is tentatively TRBD1 or TRBD2 (6 bases each). Looked up from germline, CDR1 is SEHNR and CDR2 is FQNEAQ (reference sequence). This CDR3 has 16 residues. Trimming took off 5 bases at V and 8 bases at J, with 22 bases between the two ends. Together with reference TRBV7-9 and TRBJ2-1, the CDR3 gives the full variable domain: DTGVSQNPRHKITKRGQNVTFRCDPISEHNRLYWYRQTLGQGPEFLTYFQNEAQLEKSRLLSDRFSAERPKGSFSTLEIQRTEQGDSAMYLCASSPQGPGLSDEQFFGPGTRLTVL.

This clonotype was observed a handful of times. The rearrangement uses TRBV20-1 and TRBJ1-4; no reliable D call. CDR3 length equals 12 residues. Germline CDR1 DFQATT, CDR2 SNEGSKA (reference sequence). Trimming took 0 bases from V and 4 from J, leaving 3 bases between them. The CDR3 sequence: CSAREVNEKLFF. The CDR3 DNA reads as TGCAGTGCTAGAGAGGTTAATGAAAAACTGTTTTTT.

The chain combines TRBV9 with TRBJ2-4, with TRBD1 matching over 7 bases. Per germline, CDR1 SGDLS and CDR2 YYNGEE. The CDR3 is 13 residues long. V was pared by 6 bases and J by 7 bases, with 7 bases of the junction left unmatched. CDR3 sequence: CASNRQGLNIQYF. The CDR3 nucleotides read TGTGCCAGCAACCGACAGGGTCTCAACATTCAGTACTTC.

The CDR3 region has the DNA TGTGCCAGCAGCCAAGGATCAAGCGGGAACCCCTACGAGCAGTACTTC. This encodes CASSQGSSGNPYEQYF. V usage is TRBV3-1 and J usage is TRBJ2-7; 7 bases match TRBD2. Losses at the gene ends were 1 base for V and 2 bases for J; bases not matched to a gene: 8. From germline, CDR1 is LGHDT and CDR2 YNNKEL (reference sequence). The CDR3 runs 16 residues.

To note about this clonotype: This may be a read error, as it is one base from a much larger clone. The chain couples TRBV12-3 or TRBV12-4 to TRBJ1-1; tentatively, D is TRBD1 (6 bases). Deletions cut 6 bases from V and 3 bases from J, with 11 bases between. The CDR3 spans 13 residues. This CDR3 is CASSFNRDTEAFF. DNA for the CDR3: TGTGCCAGCAGCTTCAACAGGGACACTGAAGCTTTCTTT.

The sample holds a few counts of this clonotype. CDR3 protein: CASSGRTSGRADEQYF. CDR3 sequence (DNA): TGTGCCAGCAGTGGTAGGACTAGCGGGAGGGCAGACGAGCAGTACTTC. J is TRBJ2-7 and V is TRBV12-3 or TRBV12-4, with 15 bases that match TRBD2. The junction had 7 bases not matched to a gene; V was cut back by 5 bases and J by 5 bases. The CDR3 spans 16 residues.

CDR3 in DNA: TGTGCCAGCAGCCGACGCGGCGGGTTGATCAGGAACACCATATATTTT. It translates to CASSRRGGLIRNTIYF. This rearrangement joins TRBV7-9 to TRBJ1-3; D ambiguous. The CDR3 runs to 16 residues. The V end lost 5 bases, the J end lost 7 bases, and 21 bases lay between the germline ends. CDR1 is SEHNR and CDR2 is FQNEAQ in the germline V gene (reference sequence).

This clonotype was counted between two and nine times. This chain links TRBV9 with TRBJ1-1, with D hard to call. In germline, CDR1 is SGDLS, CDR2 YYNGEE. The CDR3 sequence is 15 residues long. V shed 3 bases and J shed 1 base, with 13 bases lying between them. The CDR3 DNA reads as TGTGCCAGCAGCGGCCCAATACCCGAGAACACTGAAGCTTTCTTT. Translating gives CASSGPIPENTEAFF. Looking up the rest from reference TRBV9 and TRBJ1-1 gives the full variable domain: DSGVTQTPKHLITATGQRVTLRCSPRSGDLSVYWYQQSLDQGLQFLIQYYNGEERAKGNILERFSAQQFPDLHSELNLSSLELGDSALYFCASSGPIPENTEAFFGQGTRLTVV.

The CDR3 sequence is CSTWTGANTEAFF. In DNA, the CDR3 is TGCAGCACCTGGACAGGGGCGAACACTGAAGCTTTCTTT. The J gene is TRBJ1-1, the V gene TRBV29-1; TRBD1 agrees at 9 bases. The CDR3 extends over 13 amino acids. CDR1 is SQVTM, CDR2 ANQGSEA, per germline. Losses at the gene ends were 8 bases for V and 1 base for J; bases not matched to a gene: 5.

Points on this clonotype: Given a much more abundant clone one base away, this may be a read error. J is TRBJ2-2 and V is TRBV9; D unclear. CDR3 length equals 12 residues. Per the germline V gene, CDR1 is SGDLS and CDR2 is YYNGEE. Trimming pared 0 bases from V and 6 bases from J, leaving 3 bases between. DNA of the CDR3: TGTGCCAGCAGCGTAGATCCCGGGGAGCTGTTTTTT. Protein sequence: CASSVDPGELFF.

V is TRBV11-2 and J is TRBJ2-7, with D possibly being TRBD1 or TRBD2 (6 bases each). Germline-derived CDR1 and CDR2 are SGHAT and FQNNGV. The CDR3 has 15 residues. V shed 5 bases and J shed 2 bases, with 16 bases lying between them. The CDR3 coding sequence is TGTGCCAGCAGCCCCCGAGGGGGACTTCCCTACGAGCAGTACTTC. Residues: CASSPRGGLPYEQYF.

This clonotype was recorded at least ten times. CDR3 protein: CASSTPQGRNQPQHF. The CDR3 DNA reads TGTGCCAGCAGTACCCCGCAGGGACGCAATCAGCCCCAGCATTTT. The rearrangement links TRBV28 to TRBJ1-5; D may be TRBD1 (5 bases). From germline, CDR1 is MDHEN and CDR2 SYDVKM. V was cut by 5 bases and J by 2 bases, with 13 bases left in between. The CDR3 runs 15 residues.

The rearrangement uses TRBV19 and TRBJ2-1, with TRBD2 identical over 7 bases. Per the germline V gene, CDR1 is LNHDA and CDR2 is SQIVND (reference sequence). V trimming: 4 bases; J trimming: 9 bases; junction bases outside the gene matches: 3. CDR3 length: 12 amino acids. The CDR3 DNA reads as TGTGCCAGTAGTAGAGTAGCGGGTGAGCAGTTCTTC. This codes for CASSRVAGEQFF.

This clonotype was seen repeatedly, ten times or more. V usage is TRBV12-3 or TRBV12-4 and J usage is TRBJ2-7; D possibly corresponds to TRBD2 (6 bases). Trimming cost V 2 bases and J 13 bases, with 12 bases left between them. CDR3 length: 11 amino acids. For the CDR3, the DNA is TGTGCCAGCAGTTTAAGAGGACTACGATACTTC. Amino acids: CASSLRGLRYF.

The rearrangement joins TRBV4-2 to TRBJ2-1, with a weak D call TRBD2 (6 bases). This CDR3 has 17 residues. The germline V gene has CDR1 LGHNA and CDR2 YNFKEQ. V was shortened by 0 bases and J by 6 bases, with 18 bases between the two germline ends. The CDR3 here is CASSQEVRRDGANEQFF. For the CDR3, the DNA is TGTGCCAGCAGCCAAGAAGTAAGGCGGGATGGGGCCAATGAGCAGTTCTTC.

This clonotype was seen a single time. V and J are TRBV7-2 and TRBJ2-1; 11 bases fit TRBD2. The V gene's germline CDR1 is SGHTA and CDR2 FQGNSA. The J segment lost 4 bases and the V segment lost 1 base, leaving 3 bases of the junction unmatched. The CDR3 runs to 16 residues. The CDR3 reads CASSLVPSGGYNEQFF. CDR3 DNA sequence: TGTGCCAGCAGCTTAGTTCCTAGCGGGGGGTACAATGAGCAGTTCTTC.

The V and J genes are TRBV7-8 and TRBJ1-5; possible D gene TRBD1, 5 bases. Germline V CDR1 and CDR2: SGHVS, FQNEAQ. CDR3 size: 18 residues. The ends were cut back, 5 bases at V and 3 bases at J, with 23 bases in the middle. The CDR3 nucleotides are TGTGCCAGCAGCCCCGATGTAAGGGGCGCGTCGAACAATCAGCCCCAGCATTTT. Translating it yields CASSPDVRGASNNQPQHF.

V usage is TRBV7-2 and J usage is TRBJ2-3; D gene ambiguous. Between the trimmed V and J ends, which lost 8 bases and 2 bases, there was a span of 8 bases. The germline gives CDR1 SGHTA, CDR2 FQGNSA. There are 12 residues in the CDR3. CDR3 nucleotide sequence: TGTGCCAGCCCAGAGGACACAGATACGCAGTATTTT. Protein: CASPEDTDTQYF.

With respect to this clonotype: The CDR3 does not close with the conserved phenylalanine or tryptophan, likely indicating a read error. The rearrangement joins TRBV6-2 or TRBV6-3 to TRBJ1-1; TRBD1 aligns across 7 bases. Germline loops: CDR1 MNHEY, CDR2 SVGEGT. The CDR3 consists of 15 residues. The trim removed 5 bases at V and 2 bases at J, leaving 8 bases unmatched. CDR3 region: CASSTMTGINTEAFL. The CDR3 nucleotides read TGTGCCAGCAGTACAATGACAGGGATAAACACTGAAGCTTTCCTT.

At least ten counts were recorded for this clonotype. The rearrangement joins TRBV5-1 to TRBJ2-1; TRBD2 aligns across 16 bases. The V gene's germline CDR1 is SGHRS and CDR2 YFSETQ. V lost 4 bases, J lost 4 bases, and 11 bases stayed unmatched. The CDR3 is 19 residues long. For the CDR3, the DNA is TGCGCCAGCAGCCAACCCGGGACTAGCGGGAGGGCCGTATACAATGAGCAGTTCTTC. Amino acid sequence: CASSQPGTSGRAVYNEQFF.

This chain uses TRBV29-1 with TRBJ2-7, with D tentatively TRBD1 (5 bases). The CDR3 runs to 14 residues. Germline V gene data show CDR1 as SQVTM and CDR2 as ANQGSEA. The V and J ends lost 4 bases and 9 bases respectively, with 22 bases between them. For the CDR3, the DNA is TGCAGCGTTGGCCACCAAGTGCAGGGTGGATTGCAGTACTTC. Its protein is CSVGHQVQGGLQYF.

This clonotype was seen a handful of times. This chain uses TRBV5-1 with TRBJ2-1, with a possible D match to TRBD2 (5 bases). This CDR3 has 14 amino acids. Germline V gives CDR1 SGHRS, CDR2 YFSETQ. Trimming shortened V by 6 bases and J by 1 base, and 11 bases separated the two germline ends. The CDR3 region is CASKYPGSYNEQFF. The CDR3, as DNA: TGCGCCAGCAAGTATCCGGGATCCTACAATGAGCAGTTCTTC.

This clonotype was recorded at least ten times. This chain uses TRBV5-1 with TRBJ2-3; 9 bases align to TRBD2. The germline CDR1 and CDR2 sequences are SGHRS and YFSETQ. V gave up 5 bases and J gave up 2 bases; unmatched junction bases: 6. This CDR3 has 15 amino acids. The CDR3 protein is CASRQRTSATDTQYF. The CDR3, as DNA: TGCGCCAGCAGACAACGGACTAGCGCCACAGATACGCAGTATTTT. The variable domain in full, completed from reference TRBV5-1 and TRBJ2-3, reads KAGVTQTPRYLIKTRGQQVTLSCSPISGHRSVSWYQQTPGQGLQFLFEYFSETQRNKGNFPGRFSGRQFSNSRSEMNVSTLELGDSALYLCASRQRTSATDTQYFGPGTRLTVL.

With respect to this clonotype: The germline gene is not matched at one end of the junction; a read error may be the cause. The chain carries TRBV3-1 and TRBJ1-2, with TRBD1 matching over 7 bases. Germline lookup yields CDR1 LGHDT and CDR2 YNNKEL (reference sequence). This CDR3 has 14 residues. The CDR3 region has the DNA TGTGCCAGCAGCCAAGAAGGGGGATGGGACAGTGTGGAGTTC. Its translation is CASSQEGGWDSVEF.

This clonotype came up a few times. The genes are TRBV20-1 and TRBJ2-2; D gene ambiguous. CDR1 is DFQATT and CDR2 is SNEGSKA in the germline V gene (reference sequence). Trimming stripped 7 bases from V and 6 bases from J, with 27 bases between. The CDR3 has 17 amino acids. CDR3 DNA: TGCAGTGGGATAAACTCTGGAGTAGGAACTTTCGCCGGGGAGCTGTTTTTT. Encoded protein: CSGINSGVGTFAGELFF.

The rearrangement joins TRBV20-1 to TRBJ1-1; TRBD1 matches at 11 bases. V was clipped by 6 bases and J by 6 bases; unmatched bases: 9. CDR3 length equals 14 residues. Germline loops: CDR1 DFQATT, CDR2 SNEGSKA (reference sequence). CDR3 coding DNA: TGCAGTGCCGAACCCGGGACAGGGGGTGCTGAAGCTTTCTTT. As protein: CSAEPGTGGAEAFF.

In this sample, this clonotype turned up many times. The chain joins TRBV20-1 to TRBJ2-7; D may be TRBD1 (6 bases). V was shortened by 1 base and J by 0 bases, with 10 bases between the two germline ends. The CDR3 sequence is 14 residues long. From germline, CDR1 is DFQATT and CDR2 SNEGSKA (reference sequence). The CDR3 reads CSARVKGGSYEQYF. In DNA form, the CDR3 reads TGCAGTGCTAGAGTGAAAGGGGGCTCCTACGAGCAGTACTTC.

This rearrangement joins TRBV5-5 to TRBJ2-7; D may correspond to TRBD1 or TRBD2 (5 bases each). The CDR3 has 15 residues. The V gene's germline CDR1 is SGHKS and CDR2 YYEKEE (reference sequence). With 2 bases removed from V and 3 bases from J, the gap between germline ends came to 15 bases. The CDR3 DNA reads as TGTGCCAGCAGCTTTTCGCCGGGACGAAACTACGAGCAGTACTTC. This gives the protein CASSFSPGRNYEQYF.

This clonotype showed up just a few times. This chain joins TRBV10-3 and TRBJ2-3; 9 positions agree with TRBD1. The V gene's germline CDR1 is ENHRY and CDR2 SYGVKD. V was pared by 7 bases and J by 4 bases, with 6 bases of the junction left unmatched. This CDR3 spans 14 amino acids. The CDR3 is CAINSGQGPDTQYF. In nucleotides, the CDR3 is TGTGCCATCAATTCGGGACAGGGACCAGATACGCAGTATTTT.

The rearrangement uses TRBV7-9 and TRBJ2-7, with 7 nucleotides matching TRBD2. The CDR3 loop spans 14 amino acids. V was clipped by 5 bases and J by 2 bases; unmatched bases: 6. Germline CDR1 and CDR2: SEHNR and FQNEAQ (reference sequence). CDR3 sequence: CASSPSGIAYEQYF. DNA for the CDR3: TGTGCCAGCAGCCCGAGCGGGATCGCCTACGAGCAGTACTTC. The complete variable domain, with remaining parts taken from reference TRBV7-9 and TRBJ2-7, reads DTGVSQNPRHKITKRGQNVTFRCDPISEHNRLYWYRQTLGQGPEFLTYFQNEAQLEKSRLLSDRFSAERPKGSFSTLEIQRTEQGDSAMYLCASSPSGIAYEQYFGPGTRLTVT.